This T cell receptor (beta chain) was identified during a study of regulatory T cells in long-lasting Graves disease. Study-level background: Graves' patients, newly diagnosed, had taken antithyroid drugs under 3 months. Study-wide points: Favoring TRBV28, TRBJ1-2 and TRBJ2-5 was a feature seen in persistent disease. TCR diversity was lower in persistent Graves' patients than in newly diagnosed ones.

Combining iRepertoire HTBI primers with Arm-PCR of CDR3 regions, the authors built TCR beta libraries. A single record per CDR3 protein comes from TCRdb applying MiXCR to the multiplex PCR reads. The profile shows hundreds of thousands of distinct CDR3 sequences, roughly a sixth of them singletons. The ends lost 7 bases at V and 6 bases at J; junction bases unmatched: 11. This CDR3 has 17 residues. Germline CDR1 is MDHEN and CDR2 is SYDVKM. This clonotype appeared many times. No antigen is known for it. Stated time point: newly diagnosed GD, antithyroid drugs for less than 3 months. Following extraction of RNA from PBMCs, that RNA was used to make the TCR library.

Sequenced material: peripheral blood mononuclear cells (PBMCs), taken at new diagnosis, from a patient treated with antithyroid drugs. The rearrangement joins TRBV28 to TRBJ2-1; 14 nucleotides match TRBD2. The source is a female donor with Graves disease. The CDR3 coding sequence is TGTGCCAGCACCTCCTCCGGGACTAGCGGGAGTCGCAATGAGCAGTTCTTC. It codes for CASTSSGTSGSRNEQFF.